A single sample gave rise to the 2 T cell receptor beta chains below, sequenced in a study of identical twins. TCRdb recomputed calls from the 5' RACE reads with MiXCR, one row per CDR3 protein. In the table there are hundreds of thousands of distinct CDR3 sequences, 5.5% to 6.5% of which are singletons. The sample was naive T cells sorted from blood. The receptors come from a man between 18 and 35 years old in good health.

This chain joins TRBV5-1 and TRBJ1-1, with 12 bases aligning to TRBD1. The CDR3 runs to 16 residues. In germline, CDR1 is SGHRS, CDR2 YFSETQ. With 0 bases clipped from V and 4 bases from J, the junction kept 4 bases outside the gene matches. DNA for the CDR3: TGCGCCAGCAGCTTGGGGGACAGGGGGCAGTTCACTGAAGCTTTCTTT. Protein: CASSLGDRGQFTEAFF.

This clonotype has at least ten counts. The chain has TRBV9 and TRBJ2-2, with 10 bases that match TRBD2. The trim removed 4 bases at V and 5 bases at J, leaving 8 bases unmatched. The CDR3 totals 16 residues. The germline V gene has CDR1 SGDLS and CDR2 YYNGEE. The CDR3 protein is CASSLSWTSGTGELFF. CDR3 coding DNA: TGTGCCAGCAGCCTATCTTGGACTAGCGGAACCGGGGAGCTGTTTTTT.